The 28 T cell receptor beta chains given below trace back to one sample, sequenced in a study of T cells expressing NK-cell markers. TCRdb reprocessed the 5' RACE reads, keeping one entry per CDR3 protein, no DNA. The ten most abundant clones cover about 5.2% of a sample with fewer than 400,000 distinct CDR3 sequences. The sequenced sample consisted of blood T cells: a sorted CD56 or NKG2C T cell subset, CD4+ or CD8+ T cells, or bulk PBMC T cells (not recorded which). These receptors were obtained from a man aged 18-75 years in good health.

The V call is TRBV7-2, the J call TRBJ2-5. The CDR3 totals 12 residues. CDR1 is SGHTA and CDR2 is FQGNSA in the germline V gene. The CDR3 sequence: CASRSSVETQYF.

V is TRBV6-2 or TRBV6-3 and J is TRBJ2-4; lacking DNA, the TRBD1 call made by TCRdb goes unchecked. This CDR3 region has 13 residues. Germline V gene lookup returns CDR1 MNHEY and CDR2 SVGEGT. CDR3 residues: CASSPGQGDIQYF.

V gene TRBV2 combines with J gene TRBJ2-1; lacking DNA, the TRBD2 call made by TCRdb goes unchecked. The CDR3 is 17 residues long. Germline CDR1 is SNHLY and CDR2 is FYNNEI. The chain's CDR3 is CASSGLTGTSGVNEQFF.

The V call is TRBV23-1, the J call TRBJ2-1. TRBV23-1 carries the ORF label, with uncertain function. The CDR3 contains 16 residues. CDR3 protein: CASSQWAVCPYNEQFF.

V gene TRBV28 combines with J gene TRBJ1-1; no DNA is available, so the TRBD1 call from TCRdb remains unchecked. The germline V gene encodes CDR1 MDHEN and CDR2 SYDVKM. The CDR3 totals 15 residues. The chain's CDR3 is CASRSFGGEGTEAFF.

This chain uses TRBV20-1 with TRBJ1-1. The germline gives CDR1 DFQATT, CDR2 SNEGSKA (reference sequence). The CDR3 is 14 residues long. The CDR3: CSAVDSAQNTEAFF.

The V and J genes are TRBV6-2 or TRBV6-3 and TRBJ1-5. CDR3 length equals 14 residues. Germline values: CDR1 MNHEY, CDR2 SVGEGT. CDR3 in amino acids: CASKDNWDNQPQHF.

The chain combines TRBV7-2 with TRBJ2-2; as DNA is missing, the TRBD2 call by TCRdb cannot be tested. The CDR3 sequence is 16 residues long. Germline V gene data show CDR1 as SGHTA and CDR2 as FQGNSA. CDR3 residues: CASSFFGGGRTGELFF.

This chain uses TRBV20-1 with TRBJ2-5; TCRdb's D call of TRBD2 is untestable without DNA. The germline gives CDR1 DFQATT, CDR2 SNEGSKA (reference sequence). The CDR3 loop spans 14 amino acids. The CDR3 loop is CSASRASGDETQYF.

Here the CDR3 reads CSARNRGYPLDTQYF. The chain carries TRBV20-1 and TRBJ2-3; TCRdb returns TRBD1, unconfirmable since there is no DNA. Germline CDR1 DFQATT, CDR2 SNEGSKA (reference sequence). The CDR3 is made up of 15 amino acids.

This chain connects TRBV20-1 to TRBJ1-2; checking the TCRdb D call of TRBD1 is not possible without DNA. CDR1 and CDR2 (germline): DFQATT, SNEGSKA (reference sequence). CDR3 length: 14 residues. CDR3 sequence reads: CSARYGGGNYGYTF.

The V gene is TRBV7-9, the J gene TRBJ2-5; as DNA is missing, the TRBD2 call by TCRdb cannot be tested. The germline CDR1 and CDR2 sequences are SEHNR and FQNEAQ (reference sequence). This CDR3 is built from 16 residues. The CDR3 is CASSSFLRGAGETQYF.

The chain joins TRBV6-6 to TRBJ2-5; checking the TCRdb D call of TRBD2 is not possible without DNA. This CDR3 is built from 13 residues. In germline, CDR1 is MNHNY, CDR2 SVGAGI (reference sequence). The CDR3 spells CATRREGRETQYF.

This chain uses TRBV7-2 with TRBJ2-5. The CDR3 has 12 amino acids. Germline V gene sequence: CDR1 SGHTA, CDR2 FQGNSA. CDR3 sequence reads: CASSWAGDTQYF.

The chain recombines TRBV11-3 with TRBJ2-5; the D gene TCRdb calls, TRBD1, cannot be checked with no DNA. The length of the CDR3 is 15 residues. Germline V gene data show CDR1 as SGHNT and CDR2 as YENEEA. The CDR3 protein is CASSSPSWGEETQYF.

The rearrangement links TRBV12-3 or TRBV12-4 to TRBJ2-7; absent DNA, TCRdb's TRBD1 call cannot be checked. The CDR3 spans 12 residues. The CDR3 here is CASAGSSYEQYF.

The chain's CDR3 is CASSLGQHPLFEQYF. The gene calls are TRBV28 and TRBJ2-7; without DNA, the TCRdb call of TRBD1 cannot be checked. CDR1 and CDR2 (germline): MDHEN, SYDVKM. The CDR3 totals 15 residues. The variable domain in full, completed from reference TRBV28 and TRBJ2-7, reads DVKVTQSSRYLVKRTGEKVFLECVQDMDHENMFWYRQDPGLGLRLIYFSYDVKMKEKGDIPEGYSVSREKKERFSLILESASTNQTSMYLCASSLGQHPLFEQYFGPGTRLTVT.

The chain recombines TRBV5-5 with TRBJ2-3; TCRdb's D gene call, TRBD1, goes unchecked for lack of DNA. The CDR3 has 16 amino acids. Germline CDR1 is SGHKS and CDR2 is YYEKEE (reference sequence). The CDR3: CASTRRWDSPTDTQYF.

V gene TRBV2 combines with J gene TRBJ2-2; TCRdb picks TRBD1, but there is no DNA to check that call. There are 15 residues in the CDR3. Germline CDR1 SNHLY, CDR2 FYNNEI. CDR3 sequence: CASIFSRTETGELFF.

The rearrangement joins TRBV5-1 to TRBJ1-2; the TCRdb D gene call, TRBD1, has no DNA to confirm it. The germline gives CDR1 SGHRS, CDR2 YFSETQ. The CDR3 is 14 amino acids. CDR3 protein: CASSNGDGSYGYTF.

The chain recombines TRBV20-1 with TRBJ1-2; there is no DNA to check the TCRdb D call of TRBD1. Germline V lookup: CDR1 DFQATT, CDR2 SNEGSKA (reference sequence). The CDR3 extends over 12 amino acids. This chain's CDR3 is CSGLQGGYGYTF.

The V call is TRBV6-1, the J call TRBJ1-2; TCRdb gives TRBD1 as the D gene, but with no DNA this cannot be confirmed. The germline V gene has CDR1 MNHNS and CDR2 SASEGT. CDR3 length: 16 amino acids. CDR3 amino acids: CASSPHRQGARFGYTF.

The chain combines TRBV25-1 with TRBJ2-3. This CDR3 has 15 residues. Germline V gene lookup returns CDR1 MGHDK and CDR2 SYGVNS. The CDR3 protein is CASSDYGGIQDTQYF.

The chain is built from TRBV5-1 and TRBJ2-1; TCRdb calls TRBD1, which cannot be checked without DNA. The CDR3 has 15 residues. Germline loops: CDR1 SGHRS, CDR2 YFSETQ. The CDR3 loop is CASSWGDRTYNEQFF.

The chain employs TRBV4-2 and TRBJ2-5; TCRdb picks TRBD2, but there is no DNA to check that call. Germline loops: CDR1 LGHNA, CDR2 YNFKEQ. The CDR3 loop spans 17 amino acids. The CDR3 spells CASSQDGESRPSETQYF.

This CDR3 is CASSLAFDRNSNQPQHF. The chain uses TRBV7-2 and TRBJ1-5; TCRdb proposes TRBD1, but this gene call is untestable without DNA. The CDR3 is made up of 17 amino acids. Per germline, CDR1 SGHTA and CDR2 FQGNSA.

CDR3 amino acids: CASTVGATGELFF. This chain joins TRBV7-3 and TRBJ2-2; the TCRdb call, TRBD1, lacks DNA for checking. The germline gives CDR1 SGHTA, CDR2 FQGTGA. The CDR3 is made up of 13 amino acids.

This chain joins TRBV18 and TRBJ1-2; TCRdb indicates TRBD1, and absent DNA this call remains unverified. There are 15 residues in the CDR3. Germline V gene sequence: CDR1 KGHSH, CDR2 LQKENI. CDR3 protein: CASSLGTGGESGYTF.